A single sample gave rise to the 26 T cell receptor beta chains below, sequenced in a study of blood T cells in healthy people across ages. Alongside a J-beta primer mix, a sample-barcoded 5' primer served in a second PCR lasting about 6 to 12 cycles. TCRdb re-derived calls from the 5' RACE reads in MiXCR, one entry per CDR3 protein. Found here are some 700,000 distinct CDR3 sequences, approximately 21% of them singletons; the top ten hold around 21%. Sequenced sample: blood. These TCRs come from a man between 65 and 85 years old in good health.

This rearrangement joins TRBV6-6 to TRBJ2-5; tentative D call: TRBD2 (7 bases). The J call may be mistaken, given a closer DNA end match to TRBJ2-7. Germline CDR1 is MNHNY and CDR2 is SVGAGI (reference sequence). The CDR3 totals 15 residues. CDR3 residues: CASSYGGGAFYEQYF. Here the CDR3 DNA reads TGTGCCAGCAGTTACGGCGGGGGCGCATTCTACGAGCAGTACTTC.

The chain recombines TRBV10-2 with TRBJ2-7; unclear D gene. Trimming shortened V by 6 bases and J by 6 bases, and 18 bases separated the two germline ends. The CDR3 contains 14 residues. Germline lookup yields CDR1 WSHSY and CDR2 SAAADI. The CDR3 DNA reads TGCGCCAGCAGCTACGACGGTTTACGAGGCGAGCAGTACTTC. This encodes CASSYDGLRGEQYF.

The J gene is TRBJ1-1, the V gene TRBV29-1; no firm D call. V dropped 8 bases and J dropped 1 base, with 20 bases sitting between them. This CDR3 has 15 amino acids. Germline V lookup: CDR1 SQVTM, CDR2 ANQGSEA. The CDR3 sequence is CSLSRSGAPNTEAFF. The DNA of the CDR3 is TGCAGCCTAAGTAGGTCAGGAGCTCCGAACACTGAAGCTTTCTTT.

The rearrangement links TRBV6-5 to TRBJ2-3; a possible D gene is TRBD1 (6 bases). This CDR3 contains 14 residues. Looked up from germline, CDR1 is MNHEY and CDR2 is SVGAGI. V lost 4 bases and J 0 bases, leaving 8 bases between the germline ends. As DNA, the CDR3 is TGTGCCAGCAGTTCGACAGGAAGCACAGATACGCAGTATTTT. As protein: CASSSTGSTDTQYF.

The rearrangement uses TRBV6-5 and TRBJ2-5; tentatively, D is TRBD1 (6 bases). CDR3 length equals 12 residues. Germline V gene sequence: CDR1 MNHEY, CDR2 SVGAGI. Trimming cost V 9 bases and J 3 bases, with 11 bases left between them. As DNA, the CDR3 is TGTGCCAGTGGCAGGGGTGAAGAGACCCAGTACTTC. Translation: CASGRGEETQYF.

This clonotype was observed a few times. The chain combines TRBV15 with TRBJ1-2; tentative D call: TRBD1 (6 bases). Deletions cut 0 bases from V and 2 bases from J, with 10 bases between. CDR1 LNHNV and CDR2 YYDKDF come from the germline V gene (reference sequence). The CDR3 covers 15 residues. CDR3: CATSREHQGNYGYTF. CDR3 nucleotide sequence: TGTGCCACCAGCAGAGAGCACCAGGGGAACTATGGCTACACCTTC.

This chain's CDR3 is CASSSGQGSTTNEKLFF. CDR3 coding DNA: TGCGCCAGCAGCTCCGGACAGGGTTCTACAACTAATGAAAAACTGTTTTTT. The gene calls are TRBV5-1 and TRBJ1-4, with TRBD1 matching 8 bases. V shed 3 bases, J shed 0 bases, and the junction held 7 bases outside the gene matches. The CDR3 spans 17 residues. The germline V gene has CDR1 SGHRS and CDR2 YFSETQ.

The chain joins TRBV12-3 or TRBV12-4 to TRBJ2-3; D is ambiguous. The germline V and J ends were trimmed by 5 bases and 4 bases, with 10 bases remaining between them. This CDR3 spans 13 amino acids. CDR3 DNA sequence: TGTGCCAGCAGTAACATGGCCGCAGATACGCAGTATTTT. Amino acid sequence: CASSNMAADTQYF.

This sequence joins TRBV6-5 and TRBJ2-6, with D maybe TRBD1 (5 bases). The CDR3 covers 16 residues. Germline CDR1 reads MNHEY; CDR2 reads SVGAGI. V lost 0 bases and J lost 2, with 8 bases in between. DNA of the CDR3: TGTGCCAGCAGTTACTCGTCAGGGCCTGGGGCCAACGTCCTGACTTTC. Amino acids: CASSYSSGPGANVLTF.

The chain joins TRBV19 to TRBJ1-1; 10 nucleotides align to TRBD1. The CDR3 totals 15 residues. V lost 4 bases to trimming and J lost 7 bases; unmatched junction nucleotides: 9. CDR1 and CDR2 (germline): LNHDA, SQIVND (reference sequence). Here the CDR3 DNA reads TGTGCCAGTAGTAAACCGGGACAGGGGAGGAGTGAAGCTTTCTTT. It is translated as CASSKPGQGRSEAFF. Full variable domain (outside the CDR3, taken from reference TRBV19 and TRBJ1-1): DGGITQSPKYLFRKEGQNVTLSCEQNLNHDAMYWYRQDPGQGLRLIYYSQIVNDFQKGDIAEGYSVSREKKESFPLTVTSAQKNPTAFYLCASSKPGQGRSEAFFGQGTRLTVV.

At least ten counts were recorded for this clonotype. This chain links TRBV12-3 or TRBV12-4 with TRBJ1-1; no firm D call. With 5 bases removed from V and 1 base from J, the gap between germline ends came to 8 bases. The CDR3 consists of 13 residues. CDR3 sequence (DNA): TGTGCCAGCAGTCCCCGGCAGAACACTGAAGCTTTCTTT. It translates to CASSPRQNTEAFF.

V gene TRBV4-3 combines with J gene TRBJ2-7; D is ambiguous. The CDR3 has 21 amino acids. Germline lookup yields CDR1 LGHNA and CDR2 YSLEER. Between the trimmed V and J ends, which lost 0 bases and 0 bases, there was a span of 27 bases. CDR3 sequence (DNA): TGCGCCAGCAGCCAAGATGAAGGTCCCAGCGCGAATGAAGCCTGCTCCTACGAGCAGTACGTC. It translates to CASSQDEGPSANEACSYEQYV.

This clonotype came up a few times. The chain combines TRBV4-1 with TRBJ2-3; 12 positions match TRBD2. CDR3 length: 17 residues. CDR1 and CDR2 (germline): MGHRA, YSYEKL. The J segment lost 2 bases and the V segment lost 1 base, leaving 4 bases of the junction unmatched. CDR3 bases: TGCGCCAGCAGCCAAGGGTGGACTAGCGGGACCACAGATACGCAGTATTTT. The encoded protein is CASSQGWTSGTTDTQYF.

This chain uses TRBV5-5 with TRBJ2-3, with TRBD2 matching over 8 bases. Trimming took 3 bases from V and 2 from J; bases not matched to a gene: 8. The CDR3 has 16 residues. CDR1 is SGHKS, CDR2 YYEKEE, per germline (reference sequence). In DNA, the CDR3 is TGTGCCAGCAGCTCGGTGGCACTAGCGGTCACAGATACGCAGTATTTT. It encodes CASSSVALAVTDTQYF.

The chain recombines TRBV5-1 with TRBJ2-7; D unclear. The CDR3 runs 13 residues. The germline gives CDR1 SGHRS, CDR2 YFSETQ. V lost 4 bases and J lost 10, with 18 bases in between. The CDR3 coding sequence is TGCGCCAGCAGCGCCGGTGGCCGAGTGGGCCAGTACTTC. Amino acid sequence: CASSAGGRVGQYF.

This clonotype was picked up a small number of times. The chain carries TRBV5-1 and TRBJ2-7; 8 bases map to TRBD2. V lost 5 bases, J lost 5 bases, and 9 bases stayed unmatched. The germline CDR1 and CDR2 sequences are SGHRS and YFSETQ. This CDR3 comprises 14 residues. The CDR3 DNA sequence: TGCGCCAGCAGTTCGGGAGGGACGCTTGACGAGCAGTACGTC. Translated: CASSSGGTLDEQYV.

The chain uses TRBV5-1 and TRBJ2-1; no clear D gene. The J call could be wrong; TRBJ2-7 is a better fit for the DNA end. CDR3 size: 14 residues. Per germline, CDR1 SGHRS and CDR2 YFSETQ. This CDR3 reads CASSLDLNSYEQYV. The CDR3, as DNA: TGCGCCAGCAGCTTGGATTTGAACTCCTACGAGCAGTACGTC.

The chain couples TRBV11-2 to TRBJ2-7; TRBD2 might be the D (6 bases). The germline V gene encodes CDR1 SGHAT and CDR2 FQNNGV. This CDR3 is built from 16 residues. Trimming took 1 base from V and 2 from J, leaving 15 bases between them. The CDR3 loop is CASSLARGGFTYEQYF. In DNA, the CDR3 is TGTGCCAGCAGCTTAGCGCGGGGTGGTTTCACCTACGAGCAGTACTTC.

Only a few counts were recorded for this clonotype. V usage is TRBV29-1 and J usage is TRBJ1-4; D unclear. CDR1 is SQVTM, CDR2 ANQGSEA, per germline. Trimming stripped 0 bases from V and 4 bases from J, with 9 bases between. This CDR3 spans 14 amino acids. CDR3 nucleotide sequence: TGCAGCGTTGAAGATCCGGACCTTAATGAAAAACTGTTTTTT. It encodes CSVEDPDLNEKLFF.

This clonotype was observed a handful of times. The gene calls are TRBV7-9 and TRBJ1-1; D remains ambiguous. The CDR3 spans 12 residues. Germline assignment: CDR1 SEHNR and CDR2 FQNEAQ (reference sequence). V was cut by 5 bases and J by 4 bases, with 8 bases left in between. For the CDR3, the DNA is TGTGCCAGCAGCCCTGGTTTCACTGAAGCTTTCTTT. It codes for CASSPGFTEAFF.

J is TRBJ1-2 and V is TRBV5-5, with TRBD1 matching 9 bases. Trimming cost V 0 bases and J 4 bases; bases outside gene matches: 4. The CDR3 has 15 amino acids. Germline assignment: CDR1 SGHKS and CDR2 YYEKEE (reference sequence). The CDR3 DNA is TGTGCCAGCAGCTTGGATGGGACAGGGCCCTATGGCTACACCTTC. Translating gives CASSLDGTGPYGYTF.

V usage is TRBV7-9 and J usage is TRBJ1-2; D call uncertain. This CDR3 contains 13 residues. CDR1 is SEHNR and CDR2 is FQNEAQ in the germline V gene (reference sequence). The germline V and J ends were trimmed by 8 bases and 4 bases, with 14 bases remaining between them. The CDR3 reads CASAQAEFYGYTF. In nucleotides, the CDR3 is TGTGCCAGCGCCCAGGCAGAGTTCTATGGCTACACCTTC.

The table lists this clonotype with many counts. The rearrangement links TRBV29-1 to TRBJ1-1; D is possibly TRBD1 (5 bases). The germline gives CDR1 SQVTM, CDR2 ANQGSEA. V shed 4 bases and J shed 5 bases, with 11 bases lying between them. This CDR3 contains 12 residues. The CDR3 sequence is CSVVPGKTEAFF. DNA for the CDR3: TGCAGCGTTGTGCCAGGGAAGACTGAAGCTTTCTTT. The whole variable domain, remainder taken from reference TRBV29-1 and TRBJ1-1, is SAVISQKPSRDICQRGTSLTIQCQVDSQVTMMFWYRQQPGQSLTLIATANQGSEATYESGFVIDKFPISRPNLTFSTLTVSNMSPEDSSIYLCSVVPGKTEAFFGQGTRLTVV.

J is TRBJ1-1 and V is TRBV5-1; D remains ambiguous. The germline V gene encodes CDR1 SGHRS and CDR2 YFSETQ. CDR3 size: 14 residues. V lost 4 bases, J lost 3 bases, and 13 bases lay in between. The CDR3 nucleotides are TGCGCCAGCAGCGCCCGATGGCGGGACACTGAAGCTTTCTTT. Translation gives CASSARWRDTEAFF.

The V gene is TRBV12-3 or TRBV12-4, the J gene TRBJ2-1, with D possibly TRBD2 on 5 matching bases. With 3 bases removed from V and 10 bases from J, the gap between germline ends came to 10 bases. This CDR3 has 12 amino acids. CDR3 residues: CASSFKGDEQFF. CDR3 nucleotides: TGTGCCAGCAGTTTTAAGGGAGACGAGCAGTTCTTC.

This clonotype was counted only a few times. J is TRBJ1-4 and V is TRBV15; D ambiguous. The germline V and J ends were trimmed by 9 bases and 0 bases, with 11 bases remaining between them. In germline, CDR1 is LNHNV, CDR2 YYDKDF (reference sequence). The CDR3 runs 14 residues. The CDR3 protein is CATRTTTTNEKLFF. CDR3 bases: TGTGCCACGAGAACGACAACAACTAATGAAAAACTGTTTTTT. Filled out from reference TRBV15 and TRBJ1-4, the complete variable domain reads DAMVIQNPRYQVTQFGKPVTLSCSQTLNHNVMYWYQQKSSQAPKLLFHYYDKDFNNEADTPDNFQSRRPNTSFCFLDIRSPGLGDTAMYLCATRTTTTNEKLFFGSGTQLSVL.